These 17 T cell receptor beta chains came from one sample sequenced in a study of T cells in Graves' hyperthyroidism and ophthalmopathy. RNA transcripts gave rise to amplified TCR beta CDR3 regions. HTBI primers were used for first-round RT-PCR of the TCR CDR3. TCRdb analysed the multiplex PCR reads with MiXCR anew, one entry per CDR3 protein. This table holds just over 550,000 distinct CDR3 sequences, 35% to 55% found once. The material sequenced was peripheral blood or thyroid tissue (not recorded which). Receptor source: a woman under 30 with Graves' hyperthyroidism.

The chain has TRBV11-1 and TRBJ1-2; D remains unclear. The germline V and J ends were trimmed by 5 bases and 6 bases, with 13 bases remaining between them. The CDR3 spans 13 residues. Germline V CDR1 and CDR2: SGHAT, FQDESV (reference sequence). CDR3 protein: CASSPGVGDGYTF. As DNA, the CDR3 is TGTGCCAGCAGCCCGGGAGTCGGGGATGGCTACACCTTC.

The chain links TRBV20-1 to TRBJ1-6; 10 bases map to TRBD1. CDR3 length equals 13 residues. CDR1 DFQATT and CDR2 SNEGSKA come from the germline V gene (reference sequence). V lost 6 bases to trimming and J lost 7 bases; unmatched junction nucleotides: 3. In nucleotides, the CDR3 is TGCAGTGCAGGGACAGGGGTGAATTCACCCCTCCACTTT. This sequence encodes CSAGTGVNSPLHF.

Comments on this clonotype: At one boundary the junction diverges from the germline segment, which might be a read error. V gene TRBV7-9 combines with J gene TRBJ1-1, with D unclear. CDR3 length: 13 residues. From germline, CDR1 is SEHNR and CDR2 FQNEAQ (reference sequence). DNA for the CDR3: TGTGCCGGCAGCTCGGGTGGGAACACTGAAGCTTTCTTT. Translated: CAGSSGGNTEAFF.

V gene TRBV6-4 combines with J gene TRBJ2-7, with 12 bases identical to TRBD2. Germline V lookup: CDR1 MRHNA, CDR2 SNTAGT. This CDR3 has 14 residues. Trimming removed 6 bases from V and 3 bases from J; junction bases left unmatched: 3. CDR3 DNA: TGTGCCAGCAGGGTGACTAGCGGGAGCTACGAGCAGTACTTC. It encodes CASRVTSGSYEQYF.

This clonotype was recorded at least ten times. V gene TRBV7-9 combines with J gene TRBJ1-6; 9 positions agree with TRBD1. Trimming cost V 4 bases and J 9 bases; bases outside gene matches: 7. The CDR3 runs 15 residues. Germline loops: CDR1 SEHNR, CDR2 FQNEAQ (reference sequence). The CDR3 sequence is CASSSSRDRVSPLHF. The CDR3 coding sequence is TGTGCCAGCAGCTCGTCCCGGGACAGGGTTTCACCCCTCCACTTT.

V is TRBV2 and J is TRBJ2-5, with TRBD2 matching 7 bases. The DNA end favors TRBJ2-1, so the J call may be wrong. CDR1 SNHLY and CDR2 FYNNEI come from the germline V gene. The CDR3 consists of 13 residues. CDR3 DNA sequence: TGTGCCAGCAGTAGCGGGGCGTACAATGAGCAGTTCTTC. Its protein product is CASSSGAYNEQFF.

This chain connects TRBV20-1 to TRBJ2-7, with D unresolved. This CDR3 comprises 13 residues. Trimming pared 3 bases from V and 0 bases from J, leaving 9 bases between. The germline gives CDR1 DFQATT, CDR2 SNEGSKA (reference sequence). The CDR3 DNA sequence: TGCAGTGCTAGGGGTCCTTCCTCCTACGAGCAGTACTTC. This translates into CSARGPSSYEQYF.

In this sample, this clonotype turned up many times. The chain couples TRBV2 to TRBJ1-4; 9 bases map to TRBD1. With 6 bases clipped from V and 8 bases from J, the junction kept 10 bases outside the gene matches. The CDR3 is 15 amino acids. Germline V gene data show CDR1 as SNHLY and CDR2 as FYNNEI. CDR3 coding DNA: TGTGCCAGCAGGCGCCGGGGACAGGGAGACGAAAAACTGTTTTTT. Its translation: CASRRRGQGDEKLFF.

This clonotype was counted between two and nine times. The rearrangement links TRBV5-1 to TRBJ2-2; no reliable D call. Trimming pared 4 bases from V and 4 bases from J, leaving 17 bases between. This CDR3 spans 16 amino acids. Germline V gene lookup returns CDR1 SGHRS and CDR2 YFSETQ. CDR3 coding DNA: TGCGCCAGCAGCCCCGATTCCCGCGCGAGCACCGGGGAGCTGTTTTTT. This gives the protein CASSPDSRASTGELFF.

This clonotype has ten or more counts. V gene TRBV12-3 or TRBV12-4 combines with J gene TRBJ1-2; 7 nucleotides match TRBD1. The ends lost 5 bases at V and 7 bases at J; junction bases unmatched: 4. This CDR3 is built from 12 residues. CDR3 bases: TGTGCCAGCAGTACGGGACAGCGTGGCTACACCTTC. The encoded protein is CASSTGQRGYTF.

This clonotype was detected ten times or more. As DNA, the CDR3 is TGCAGCGTCCTAGAAGCTACCGGGGAGCTGTTTTTT. It encodes CSVLEATGELFF. The genes are TRBV29-1 and TRBJ2-2; D remains unclear. CDR1 and CDR2 (germline): SQVTM, ANQGSEA. The CDR3 covers 12 residues. V dropped 6 bases and J dropped 5 bases, with 10 bases sitting between them.

This clonotype has a handful of counts. The chain recombines TRBV9 with TRBJ1-2; tentatively, D is TRBD1 (5 bases). Trimming removed 0 bases at V and 5 bases at J, with 11 bases between. The CDR3 has 14 residues. The germline V gene encodes CDR1 SGDLS and CDR2 YYNGEE. This chain's CDR3 is CASSVGSGEYGYTF. CDR3 in DNA: TGTGCCAGCAGCGTAGGGTCGGGGGAATATGGCTACACCTTC.

For this clonotype: One end of the junction varies from germline; a read error may be responsible. This sequence joins TRBV24-1 and TRBJ2-7; tentatively, D is TRBD1 (6 bases). Germline CDR1 and CDR2: KGHDR and SFDVKD. CDR3 length: 15 amino acids. In DNA form, the CDR3 reads TGTGCCAGCAGTGGGTCCGGGACACCGGTTTACGAGCAGTACTTC. Protein: CASSGSGTPVYEQYF.

In this sample, this clonotype turned up many times. The chain couples TRBV7-3 to TRBJ1-2; 7 bases agree with TRBD1. The CDR3 has 13 residues. Germline CDR1 is SGHTA and CDR2 is FQGTGA. V trimming: 5 bases; J trimming: 4 bases; junction bases outside the gene matches: 4. The CDR3 DNA follows: TGTGCCAGCAGCGCCCGACAGGGCTATGGCTACACCTTC. It specifies CASSARQGYGYTF.

This chain uses TRBV29-1 with TRBJ1-2; TRBD1 agrees at 8 bases. Germline trimming cut 7 bases from V and 7 bases from J; bases unmatched to any gene: 5. The CDR3 totals 11 residues. Germline values: CDR1 SQVTM, CDR2 ANQGSEA. CDR3 in amino acids: CSGRTGSGYTF. CDR3 in DNA: TGCAGCGGCAGGACAGGGTCTGGCTACACCTTC.

In this sample, this clonotype turned up many times. In nucleotides, the CDR3 is TGTGCCAGCAGTCCTTGGATCGACGCGTCTGAAGCTTTCTTT. Protein sequence: CASSPWIDASEAFF. The chain uses TRBV6-5 and TRBJ1-1; D gene uncertain. Germline loops: CDR1 MNHEY, CDR2 SVGAGI. V was shortened by 5 bases and J by 6 bases, with 16 bases between the two germline ends. The CDR3 is 14 amino acids.

At least ten counts were recorded for this clonotype. V is TRBV29-1 and J is TRBJ1-1, with TRBD1 identical over 8 bases. The germline CDR1 and CDR2 sequences are SQVTM and ANQGSEA. V was pared by 6 bases and J by 4 bases, with 7 bases of the junction left unmatched. This CDR3 contains 13 residues. The CDR3 DNA reads TGCAGCGTGGACAGGGTGGCCGGCACTGAAGCTTTCTTT. As protein: CSVDRVAGTEAFF. Filled out from reference TRBV29-1 and TRBJ1-1, the complete variable domain reads SAVISQKPSRDICQRGTSLTIQCQVDSQVTMMFWYRQQPGQSLTLIATANQGSEATYESGFVIDKFPISRPNLTFSTLTVSNMSPEDSSIYLCSVDRVAGTEAFFGQGTRLTVV.